This T cell receptor (beta chain) was captured by sequencing in a study of OX40 agonist ivuxolimab in advanced cancers. Study as a whole: Ivuxolimab, an antibody acting as an agonist of OX40 (CD134), was used to treat patients. Three patients had partial responses: one hepatocellular carcinoma, two cutaneous melanoma. General study results and limits: At 0.1 to 3.0 mg/kg and by week 6, CD4+ and CD8+ T cells in the blood had expanded clonally. What antigens the expanded peripheral T cells recognized was never established.

In regard to this clone: Its specificity is unknown.

Assay used: immunoSEQ multiplex PCR; TCRdb lists only in-frame clones, some missing. The data show 95,000 to 150,000 clones, roughly 95% seen once. The V and J ends lost 5 bases and 9 bases respectively, with 14 bases between them. The germline V gene encodes CDR1 MNHNS and CDR2 SASEGT. The CDR3 consists of 14 residues. Sequenced material: CD4+ or CD8+ T cells sorted from blood, taken in a trial of the OX40 agonist ivuxolimab. This rearrangement joins TRBV6-1 to TRBJ1-6; D remains unclear. This clonotype originated in an adult with an advanced solid tumor such as melanoma, head and neck, liver or kidney cancer. This chain's CDR3 is CASSTTSGGSPLHF. The DNA of the CDR3 is TGTGCCAGCAGTACCACATCAGGTGGTTCACCCCTCCACTTT.